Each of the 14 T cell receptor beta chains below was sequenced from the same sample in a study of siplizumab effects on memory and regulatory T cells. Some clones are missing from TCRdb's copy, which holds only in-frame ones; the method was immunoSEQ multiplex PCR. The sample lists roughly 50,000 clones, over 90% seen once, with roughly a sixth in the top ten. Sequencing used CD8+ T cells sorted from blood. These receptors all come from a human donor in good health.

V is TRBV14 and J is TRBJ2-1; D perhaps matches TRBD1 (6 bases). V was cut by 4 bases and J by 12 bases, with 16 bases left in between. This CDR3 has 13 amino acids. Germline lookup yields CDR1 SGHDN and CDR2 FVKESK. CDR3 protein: CASSLGTPTGQFF. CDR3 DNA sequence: TGTGCCAGCAGCCTCGGGACACCCACGGGGCAGTTCTTC.

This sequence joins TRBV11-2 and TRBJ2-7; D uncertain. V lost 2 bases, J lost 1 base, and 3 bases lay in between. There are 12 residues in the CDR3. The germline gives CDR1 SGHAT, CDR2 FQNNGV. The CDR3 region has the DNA TGTGCCAGCAGCTTACTGTCCTACGAGCAGTACTTC. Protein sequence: CASSLLSYEQYF.

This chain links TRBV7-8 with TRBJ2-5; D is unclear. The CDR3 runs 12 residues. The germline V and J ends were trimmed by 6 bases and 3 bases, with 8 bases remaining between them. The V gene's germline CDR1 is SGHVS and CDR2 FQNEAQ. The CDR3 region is CASRPDEETQYF. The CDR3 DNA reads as TGTGCCAGCAGGCCGGATGAAGAGACCCAGTACTTC.

This CDR3 reads CAWSGQGGTDTQYF. DNA for the CDR3: TGTGCCTGGAGTGGACAGGGAGGAACAGATACGCAGTATTTT. The chain recombines TRBV30 with TRBJ2-3; perhaps TRBD1 as D (7 bases). The CDR3 is 14 residues long. Per the germline V gene, CDR1 is GTSNPN and CDR2 is SVGIG (reference sequence). The V gene lost 1 base and the J gene lost 3 bases, with 11 bases spanning the gap.

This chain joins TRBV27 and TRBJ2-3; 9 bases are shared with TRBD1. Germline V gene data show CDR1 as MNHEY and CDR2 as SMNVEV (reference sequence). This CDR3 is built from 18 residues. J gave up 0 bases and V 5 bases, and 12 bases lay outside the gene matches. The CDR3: CASSHSGTGPISTDTQYF. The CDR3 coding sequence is TGTGCCAGCAGTCATTCTGGGACAGGGCCAATAAGCACAGATACGCAGTATTTT.

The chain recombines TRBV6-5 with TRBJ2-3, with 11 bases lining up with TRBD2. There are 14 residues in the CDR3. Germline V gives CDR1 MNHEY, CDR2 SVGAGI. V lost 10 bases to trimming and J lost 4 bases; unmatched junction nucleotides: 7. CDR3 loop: CATTSGSAADTQYF. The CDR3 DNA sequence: TGTGCCACCACTAGCGGGAGTGCGGCAGATACGCAGTATTTT.

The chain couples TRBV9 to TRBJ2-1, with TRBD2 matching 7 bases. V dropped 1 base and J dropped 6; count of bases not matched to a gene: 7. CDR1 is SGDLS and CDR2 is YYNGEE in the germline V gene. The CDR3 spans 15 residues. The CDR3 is CASSVTAGSSNEQFF. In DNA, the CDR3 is TGTGCCAGCAGCGTAACAGCGGGGAGTTCCAATGAGCAGTTCTTC.

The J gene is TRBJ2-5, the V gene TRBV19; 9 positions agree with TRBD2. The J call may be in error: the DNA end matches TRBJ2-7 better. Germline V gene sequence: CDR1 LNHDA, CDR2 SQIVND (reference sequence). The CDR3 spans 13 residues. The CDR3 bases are TGTGCCAGTAGTGCGGGAGGGCCCTACGAGCAGTACTTC. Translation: CASSAGGPYEQYF.

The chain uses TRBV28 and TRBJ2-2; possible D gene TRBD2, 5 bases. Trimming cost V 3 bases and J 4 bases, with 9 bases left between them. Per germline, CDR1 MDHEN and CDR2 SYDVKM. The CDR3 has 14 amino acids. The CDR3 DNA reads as TGTGCCAGCAGTTTGGCGGGCGGCACCGGGGAGCTGTTTTTT. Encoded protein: CASSLAGGTGELFF.

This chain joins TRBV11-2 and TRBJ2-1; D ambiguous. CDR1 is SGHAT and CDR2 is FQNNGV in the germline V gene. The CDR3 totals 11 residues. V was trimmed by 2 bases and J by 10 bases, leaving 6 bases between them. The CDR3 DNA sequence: TGTGCCAGCAGCTTAACTGGGGAGCAGTTCTTC. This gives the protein CASSLTGEQFF.

The CDR3 coding sequence is TGTGCCAGCAGTTTGGAAGGCGTCTACAATGAGCAGTTCTTC. Translation gives CASSLEGVYNEQFF. The chain links TRBV27 to TRBJ2-1, with D unresolved. This CDR3 is 14 amino acids long. Trimming left V 3 bases short and J 3 bases short, with 9 bases between. Germline values: CDR1 MNHEY, CDR2 SMNVEV (reference sequence).

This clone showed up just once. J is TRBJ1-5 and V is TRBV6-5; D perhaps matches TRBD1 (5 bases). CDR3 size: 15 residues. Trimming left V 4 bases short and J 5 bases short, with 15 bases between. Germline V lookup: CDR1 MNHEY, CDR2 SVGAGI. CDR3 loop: CASSSGGSSDQPQHF. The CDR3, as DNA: TGTGCCAGCAGTTCTGGGGGTTCGAGTGATCAGCCCCAGCATTTT.

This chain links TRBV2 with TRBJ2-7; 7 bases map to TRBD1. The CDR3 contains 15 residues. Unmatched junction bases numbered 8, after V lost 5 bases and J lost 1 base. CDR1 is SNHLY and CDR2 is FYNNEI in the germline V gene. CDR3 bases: TGTGCCAGCAGTTCAAACAGGGGCTCATCCTACGAGCAGTACTTC. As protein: CASSSNRGSSYEQYF.

The CDR3 DNA is TGTGCCAGCGGTAGGGAAGGGACGGTGAACACTGAAGCTTTCTTT. It translates to CASGREGTVNTEAFF. This sequence joins TRBV27 and TRBJ1-1, with TRBD1 as a possible D gene (5 bases). Trimming shortened V by 8 bases and J by 0 bases, and 16 bases separated the two germline ends. The CDR3 sequence is 15 residues long. Germline lookup yields CDR1 MNHEY and CDR2 SMNVEV (reference sequence).